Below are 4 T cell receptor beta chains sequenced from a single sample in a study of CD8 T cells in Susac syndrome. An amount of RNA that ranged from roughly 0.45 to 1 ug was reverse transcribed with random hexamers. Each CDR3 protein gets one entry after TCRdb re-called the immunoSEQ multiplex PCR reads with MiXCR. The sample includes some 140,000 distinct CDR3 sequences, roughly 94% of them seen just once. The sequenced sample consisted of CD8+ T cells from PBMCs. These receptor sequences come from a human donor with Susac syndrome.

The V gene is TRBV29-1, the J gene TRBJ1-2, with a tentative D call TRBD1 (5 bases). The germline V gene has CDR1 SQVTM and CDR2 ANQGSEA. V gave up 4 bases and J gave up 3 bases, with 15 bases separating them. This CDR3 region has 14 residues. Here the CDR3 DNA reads TGCAGCGTTGTCCCCCGGACATCTCACTATGGCTACACCTTC. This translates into CSVVPRTSHYGYTF.

The CDR3 loop reads CACWSGLSSYNEQFF. The CDR3 coding sequence is TGTGCCTGCTGGAGCGGATTGAGCTCCTACAATGAGCAGTTCTTC. The chain joins TRBV30 to TRBJ2-1, with D possibly matching TRBD2 (5 bases). The CDR3 is 15 amino acids. The V and J ends lost 6 bases and 0 bases respectively, with 15 bases between them. The germline gives CDR1 GTSNPN, CDR2 SVGIG (reference sequence).

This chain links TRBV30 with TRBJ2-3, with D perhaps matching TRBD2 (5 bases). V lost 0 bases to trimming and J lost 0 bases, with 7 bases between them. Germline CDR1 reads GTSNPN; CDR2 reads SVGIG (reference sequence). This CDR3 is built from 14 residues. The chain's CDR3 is CAWSVGGSTDTQYF. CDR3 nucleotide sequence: TGTGCCTGGAGTGTCGGCGGGAGCACAGATACGCAGTATTTT.

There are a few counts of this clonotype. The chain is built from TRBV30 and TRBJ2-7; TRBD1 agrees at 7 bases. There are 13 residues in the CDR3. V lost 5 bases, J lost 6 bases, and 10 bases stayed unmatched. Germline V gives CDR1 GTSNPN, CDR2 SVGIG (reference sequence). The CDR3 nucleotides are TGTGCCTGGGATTCTCTTAGGGGGCCCGAGCAGTACTTC. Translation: CAWDSLRGPEQYF.